These 7 T cell receptor beta chains came from one sample sequenced in a study of T cells after yellow fever vaccination. A single record per CDR3 protein comes from TCRdb applying MiXCR to the 5' RACE reads. Of 450,000 to 600,000 distinct CDR3 sequences in the sample, about a sixth were seen once. The specimen was PBMCs, collected around 5 days after the first yellow fever vaccination. These receptors originate from a young man who received the YFV17D yellow fever vaccine.

The chain carries TRBV13 and TRBJ2-1; weak D call: TRBD2 (5 bases). Trimming pared 5 bases from V and 1 base from J, leaving 18 bases between. The length of the CDR3 is 17 residues. Germline V gene data show CDR1 as PRHDT and CDR2 as FYEKMQ (reference sequence). The CDR3 DNA reads as TGTGCCAGCAGCCCCTCAATCCGGGGATGGTCCTACAATGAGCAGTTCTTC. Translating gives CASSPSIRGWSYNEQFF. Full variable domain (missing parts from reference TRBV13 and TRBJ2-1): AAGVIQSPRHLIKEKRETATLKCYPIPRHDTVYWYQQGPGQDPQFLISFYEKMQSDKGSIPDRFSAQQFSDYHSELNMSSLELGDSALYFCASSPSIRGWSYNEQFFGPGTRLTVL.

The chain recombines TRBV4-3 with TRBJ2-1; 14 bases line up with TRBD2. Germline CDR1 and CDR2: LGHNA and YSLEER. The length of the CDR3 is 20 residues. Trimming took 0 bases from V and 7 from J; bases not matched to a gene: 14. The CDR3 spells CASSQDSRPGLAGGVNEQFF. The DNA of the CDR3 is TGCGCCAGCAGCCAAGATTCTAGACCCGGACTAGCGGGGGGTGTGAATGAGCAGTTCTTC.

This clonotype has only a few counts. This chain connects TRBV3-1 to TRBJ2-6; D not resolved. Trimming shortened V by 4 bases and J by 1 base, and 8 bases separated the two germline ends. Germline V CDR1 and CDR2: LGHDT, YNNKEL (reference sequence). The CDR3 length is 15 residues. As DNA, the CDR3 is TGTGCCAGCAGCCTACAGCTGTCTGGGGCCAACGTCCTGACTTTC. Translating gives CASSLQLSGANVLTF.

The chain couples TRBV6-1 to TRBJ1-6, with 8 nucleotides matching TRBD1. The CDR3 is made up of 15 amino acids. Per germline, CDR1 MNHNS and CDR2 SASEGT. V was clipped by 7 bases and J by 5 bases; unmatched bases: 7. This CDR3 reads CASTPTGGHNSPLHF. In DNA form, the CDR3 reads TGTGCCAGCACCCCTACAGGGGGTCATAATTCACCCCTCCACTTT.

This clonotype was found a few times. The rearrangement uses TRBV7-6 and TRBJ2-7; D tentatively reads TRBD1 or TRBD2 (5 bases each). This CDR3 has 13 amino acids. V lost 3 bases and J 5 bases, leaving 11 bases between the germline ends. Germline V CDR1 and CDR2: SGHVS, FNYEAQ. Here the CDR3 reads CASSFEGSHEQYF. The CDR3 nucleotides are TGTGCCAGCAGCTTTGAGGGGTCCCACGAGCAGTACTTC.

This clonotype was seen a handful of times. The chain combines TRBV20-1 with TRBJ2-3, with D tentatively TRBD1 or TRBD2 (6 bases each). CDR1 is DFQATT and CDR2 is SNEGSKA in the germline V gene (reference sequence). Trimming took 0 bases from V and 0 from J, leaving 10 bases between them. The CDR3 is 15 amino acids. The CDR3 DNA reads TGCAGTGCTAGAGATTGGGGGGCGAGCACAGATACGCAGTATTTT. This gives the protein CSARDWGASTDTQYF.

The chain combines TRBV18 with TRBJ2-6, with D hard to call. Germline assignment: CDR1 KGHSH and CDR2 LQKENI. The germline V and J ends were trimmed by 2 bases and 0 bases, with 5 bases remaining between them. The CDR3 loop spans 15 amino acids. CDR3 loop: CASSPESSGANVLTF. The CDR3 nucleotides read TGTGCCAGCTCACCAGAGAGCTCTGGGGCCAACGTCCTGACTTTC.